This T cell receptor (beta chain) derives from a study of regulatory T cells in long-lasting Graves disease. Study outcomes and limitations: With some 2,700 shared public clonotypes, persistent patients exceeded new patients, who shared more than 750. Favored usage of TRBV28, TRBJ1-2 and TRBJ2-5 was recorded in persistent disease. Persistent Graves' patients showed a TCR diversity that was lower than that of newly diagnosed ones.

Documented time point: persistent/refractory GD, antithyroid drugs over 5 years with positive TRAb. Following extraction of RNA from PBMCs, that RNA was used to make the TCR library. Assembly of TCR beta libraries relied on iRepertoire HTBI primers together with Arm-PCR of CDR3 regions. MiXCR, applied by TCRdb to the multiplex PCR reads, yields one record per CDR3 protein. The sample has roughly 400,000 distinct CDR3 sequences, less than 25% seen once. This clonotype was picked up many times. Antigen: not known. Germline loops: CDR1 DFQATT, CDR2 SNEGSKA (reference sequence). Trimming stripped 6 bases from V and 6 bases from J, with 14 bases between. CDR3 length: 12 residues.

Source: peripheral blood mononuclear cells (PBMCs), taken when the disease was refractory, from a patient treated with antithyroid drugs. The chain uses TRBV20-1 and TRBJ1-1, with D possibly being TRBD1 (6 bases). The receptor was derived from a female donor with Graves disease. The CDR3 is CSAPLAGAEAFF. The CDR3 region has the DNA TGCAGTGCACCCCTGGCAGGGGCTGAAGCTTTCTTT.